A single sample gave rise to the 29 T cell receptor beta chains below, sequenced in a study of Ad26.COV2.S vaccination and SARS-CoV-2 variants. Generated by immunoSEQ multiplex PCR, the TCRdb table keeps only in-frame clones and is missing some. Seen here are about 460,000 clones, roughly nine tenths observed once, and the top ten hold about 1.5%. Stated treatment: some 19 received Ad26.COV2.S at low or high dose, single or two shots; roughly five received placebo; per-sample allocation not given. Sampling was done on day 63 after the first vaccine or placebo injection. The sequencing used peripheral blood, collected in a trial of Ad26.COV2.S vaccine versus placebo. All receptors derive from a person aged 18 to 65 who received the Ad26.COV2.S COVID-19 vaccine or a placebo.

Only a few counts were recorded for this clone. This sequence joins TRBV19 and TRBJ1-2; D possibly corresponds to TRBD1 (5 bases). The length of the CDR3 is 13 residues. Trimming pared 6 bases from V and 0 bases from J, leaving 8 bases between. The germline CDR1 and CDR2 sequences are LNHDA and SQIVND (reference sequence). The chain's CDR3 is CASRTAANYGYTF. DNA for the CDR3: TGTGCCAGTAGGACAGCAGCTAACTATGGCTACACCTTC.

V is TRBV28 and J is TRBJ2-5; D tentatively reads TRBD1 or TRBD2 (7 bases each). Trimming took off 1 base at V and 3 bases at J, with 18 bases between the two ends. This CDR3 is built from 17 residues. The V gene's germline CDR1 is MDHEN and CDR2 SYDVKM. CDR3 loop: CASSLSPSTGREETQYF. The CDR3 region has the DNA TGTGCCAGCAGTTTATCCCCCTCGACAGGGAGGGAAGAGACCCAGTACTTC. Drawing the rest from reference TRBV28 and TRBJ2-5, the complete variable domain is DVKVTQSSRYLVKRTGEKVFLECVQDMDHENMFWYRQDPGLGLRLIYFSYDVKMKEKGDIPEGYSVSREKKERFSLILESASTNQTSMYLCASSLSPSTGREETQYFGPGTRLLVL.

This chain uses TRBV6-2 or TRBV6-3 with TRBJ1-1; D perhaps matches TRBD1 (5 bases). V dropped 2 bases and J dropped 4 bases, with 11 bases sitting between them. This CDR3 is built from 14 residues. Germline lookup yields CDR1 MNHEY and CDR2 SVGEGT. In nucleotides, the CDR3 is TGTGCCAGCAGTTACCAGGGTTCTGGCACTGAAGCTTTCTTT. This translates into CASSYQGSGTEAFF.

In DNA, the CDR3 is TGTGCCAGCAGTTTAGGGCAGGGCAGCGCTAGCGGGAGCTACGAGCAGTACTTC. It translates to CASSLGQGSASGSYEQYF. This sequence joins TRBV28 and TRBJ2-7; TRBD2 aligns across 10 bases. The V gene end was trimmed by 2 bases and the J gene end by 3 bases; junction bases not matched to a gene: 13. The CDR3 is made up of 18 amino acids. The germline V gene has CDR1 MDHEN and CDR2 SYDVKM. The full variable domain, its missing parts supplied by reference TRBV28 and TRBJ2-7, is DVKVTQSSRYLVKRTGEKVFLECVQDMDHENMFWYRQDPGLGLRLIYFSYDVKMKEKGDIPEGYSVSREKKERFSLILESASTNQTSMYLCASSLGQGSASGSYEQYFGPGTRLTVT.

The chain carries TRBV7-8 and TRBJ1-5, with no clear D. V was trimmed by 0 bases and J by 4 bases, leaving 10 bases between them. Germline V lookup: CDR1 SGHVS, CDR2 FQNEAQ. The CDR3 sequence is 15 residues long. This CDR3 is CASSLAGGQNQPQHF. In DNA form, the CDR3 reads TGTGCCAGCAGCTTAGCGGGCGGCCAAAATCAGCCCCAGCATTTT.

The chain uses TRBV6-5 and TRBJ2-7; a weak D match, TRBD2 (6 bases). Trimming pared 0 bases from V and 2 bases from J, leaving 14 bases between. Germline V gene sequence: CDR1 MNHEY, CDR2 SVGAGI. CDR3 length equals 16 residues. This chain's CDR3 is CASSYSFTGGTYEQYF. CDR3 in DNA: TGTGCCAGCAGTTACTCGTTCACTGGCGGGACCTACGAGCAGTACTTC.

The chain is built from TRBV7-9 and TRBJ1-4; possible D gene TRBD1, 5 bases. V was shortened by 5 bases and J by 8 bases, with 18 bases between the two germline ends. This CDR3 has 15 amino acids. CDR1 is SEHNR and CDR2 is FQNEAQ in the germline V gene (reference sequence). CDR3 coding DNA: TGTGCCAGCAGCCCCCAGACGACAGCGATAGAAAAACTGTTTTTT. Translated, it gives CASSPQTTAIEKLFF.

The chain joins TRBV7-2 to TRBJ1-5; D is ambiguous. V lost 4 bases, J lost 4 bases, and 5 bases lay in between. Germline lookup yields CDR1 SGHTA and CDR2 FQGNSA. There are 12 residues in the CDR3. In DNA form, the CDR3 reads TGTGCCAGCAGCTCACCAAATCAGCCCCAGCATTTT. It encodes CASSSPNQPQHF. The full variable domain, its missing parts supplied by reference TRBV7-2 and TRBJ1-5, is GAGVSQSPSNKVTEKGKDVELRCDPISGHTALYWYRQSLGQGLEFLIYFQGNSAPDKSGLPSDRFSAERTGGSVSTLTIQRTQQEDSAVYLCASSSPNQPQHFGDGTRLSIL.

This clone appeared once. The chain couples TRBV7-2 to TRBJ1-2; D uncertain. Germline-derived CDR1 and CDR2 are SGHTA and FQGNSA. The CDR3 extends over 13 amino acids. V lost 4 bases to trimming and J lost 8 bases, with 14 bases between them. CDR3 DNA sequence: TGTGCCAGCAGCTCCCCGACCCAGAGAGGCTACACCTTC. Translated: CASSSPTQRGYTF.

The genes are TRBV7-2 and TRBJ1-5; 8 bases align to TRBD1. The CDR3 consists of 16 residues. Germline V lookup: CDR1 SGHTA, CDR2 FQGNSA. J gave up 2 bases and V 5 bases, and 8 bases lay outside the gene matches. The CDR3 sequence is CASSQRTGNGNQPQHF. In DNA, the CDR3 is TGTGCCAGCAGCCAGAGGACAGGGAATGGCAATCAGCCCCAGCATTTT.

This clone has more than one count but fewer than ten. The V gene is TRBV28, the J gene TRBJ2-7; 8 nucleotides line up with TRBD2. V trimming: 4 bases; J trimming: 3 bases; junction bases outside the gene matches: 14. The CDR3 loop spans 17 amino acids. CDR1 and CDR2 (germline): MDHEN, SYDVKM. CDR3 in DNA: TGTGCCAGCAGTTCGACAGGCGGGGGGCTTGGAGACTACGAGCAGTACTTC. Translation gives CASSSTGGGLGDYEQYF.

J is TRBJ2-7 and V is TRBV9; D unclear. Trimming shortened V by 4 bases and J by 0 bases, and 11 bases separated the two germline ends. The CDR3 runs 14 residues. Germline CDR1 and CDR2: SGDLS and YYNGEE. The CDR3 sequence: CASSPAGASYEQYF. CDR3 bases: TGTGCCAGCAGCCCCGCAGGAGCCTCCTACGAGCAGTACTTC.

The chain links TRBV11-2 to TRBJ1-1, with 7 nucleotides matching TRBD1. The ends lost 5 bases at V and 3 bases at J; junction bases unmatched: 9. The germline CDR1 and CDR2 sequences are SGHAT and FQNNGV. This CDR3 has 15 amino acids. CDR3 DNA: TGTGCCAGCAGCCAACGACAGGGAGGGTACACTGAAGCTTTCTTT. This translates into CASSQRQGGYTEAFF.

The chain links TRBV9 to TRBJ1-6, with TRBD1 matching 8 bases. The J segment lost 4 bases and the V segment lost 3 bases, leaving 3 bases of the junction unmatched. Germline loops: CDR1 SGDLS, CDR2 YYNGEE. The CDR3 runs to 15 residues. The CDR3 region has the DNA TGTGCCAGCAGCGCCGGGACAGGATATAATTCACCCCTCCACTTT. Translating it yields CASSAGTGYNSPLHF.

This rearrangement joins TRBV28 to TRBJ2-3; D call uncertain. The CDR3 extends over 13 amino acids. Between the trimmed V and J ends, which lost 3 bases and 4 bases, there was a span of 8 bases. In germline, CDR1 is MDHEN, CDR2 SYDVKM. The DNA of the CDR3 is TGTGCCAGCAGTTTTCATACGGCAGATACGCAGTATTTT. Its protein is CASSFHTADTQYF.

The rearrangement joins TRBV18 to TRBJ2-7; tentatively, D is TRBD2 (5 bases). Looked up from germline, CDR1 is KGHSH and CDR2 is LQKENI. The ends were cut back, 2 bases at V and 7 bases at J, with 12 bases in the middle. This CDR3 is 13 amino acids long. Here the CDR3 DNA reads TGTGCCAGCTCACCAGAACTCACGGGGGAGCAGTACTTC. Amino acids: CASSPELTGEQYF.

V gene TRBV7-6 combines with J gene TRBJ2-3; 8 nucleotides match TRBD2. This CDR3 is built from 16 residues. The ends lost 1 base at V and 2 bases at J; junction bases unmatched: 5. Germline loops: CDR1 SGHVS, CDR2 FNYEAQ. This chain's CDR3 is CASSLEAGVNTDTQYF. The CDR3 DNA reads TGTGCCAGCAGCTTAGAAGCGGGGGTGAACACAGATACGCAGTATTTT.

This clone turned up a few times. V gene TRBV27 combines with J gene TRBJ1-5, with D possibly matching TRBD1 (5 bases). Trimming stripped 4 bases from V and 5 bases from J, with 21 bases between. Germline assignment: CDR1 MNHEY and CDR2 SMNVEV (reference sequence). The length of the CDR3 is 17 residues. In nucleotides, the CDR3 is TGTGCCAGCAGTTCACGCGGGACCCTCCAAGGGCATCAGCCCCAGCATTTT. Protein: CASSSRGTLQGHQPQHF.

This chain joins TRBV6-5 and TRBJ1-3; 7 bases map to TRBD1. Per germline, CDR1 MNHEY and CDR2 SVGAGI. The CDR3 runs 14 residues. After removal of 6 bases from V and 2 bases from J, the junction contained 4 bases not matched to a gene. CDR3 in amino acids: CASSPTGAGNTIYF. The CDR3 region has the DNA TGTGCCAGCAGCCCAACAGGGGCTGGAAACACCATATATTTT.

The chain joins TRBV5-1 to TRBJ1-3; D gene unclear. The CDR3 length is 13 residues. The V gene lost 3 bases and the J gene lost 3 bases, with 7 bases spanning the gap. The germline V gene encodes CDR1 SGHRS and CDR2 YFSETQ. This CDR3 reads CASSSYSGNTIYF. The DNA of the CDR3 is TGCGCCAGCAGCTCTTACAGTGGAAACACCATATATTTT.

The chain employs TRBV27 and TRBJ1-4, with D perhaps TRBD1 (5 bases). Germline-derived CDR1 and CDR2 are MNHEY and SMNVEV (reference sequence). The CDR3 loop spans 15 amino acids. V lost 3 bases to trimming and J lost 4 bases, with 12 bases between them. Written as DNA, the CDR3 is TGTGCCAGCAGTTTGTCGGGGGAAGTTAATGAAAAACTGTTTTTT. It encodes CASSLSGEVNEKLFF.

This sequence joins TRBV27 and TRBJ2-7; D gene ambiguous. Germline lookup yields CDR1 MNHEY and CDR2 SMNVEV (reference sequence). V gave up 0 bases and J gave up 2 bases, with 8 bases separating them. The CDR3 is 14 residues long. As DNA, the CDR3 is TGTGCCAGCAGTTTATCTGTCAGCCCCTACGAGCAGTACTTC. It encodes CASSLSVSPYEQYF.

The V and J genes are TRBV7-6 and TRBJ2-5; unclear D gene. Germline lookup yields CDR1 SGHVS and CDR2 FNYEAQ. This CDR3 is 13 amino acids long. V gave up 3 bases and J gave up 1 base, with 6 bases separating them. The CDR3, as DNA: TGTGCCAGCAGCTTGCGTATCCAAGAGACCCAGTACTTC. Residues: CASSLRIQETQYF. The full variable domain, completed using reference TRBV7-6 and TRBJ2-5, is GAGVSQSPRYKVTKRGQDVALRCDPISGHVSLYWYRQALGQGPEFLTYFNYEAQQDKSGLPNDRFSAERPEGSISTLTIQRTEQRDSAMYRCASSLRIQETQYFGPGTRLLVL.

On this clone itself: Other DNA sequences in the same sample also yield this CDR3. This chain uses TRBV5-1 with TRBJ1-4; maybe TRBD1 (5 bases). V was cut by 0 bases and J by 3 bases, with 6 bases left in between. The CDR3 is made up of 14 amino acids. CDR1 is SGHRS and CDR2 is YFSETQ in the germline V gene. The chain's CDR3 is CASSLAGSNEKLFF. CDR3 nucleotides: TGCGCCAGCAGCTTGGCAGGGTCTAATGAAAAACTGTTTTTT.

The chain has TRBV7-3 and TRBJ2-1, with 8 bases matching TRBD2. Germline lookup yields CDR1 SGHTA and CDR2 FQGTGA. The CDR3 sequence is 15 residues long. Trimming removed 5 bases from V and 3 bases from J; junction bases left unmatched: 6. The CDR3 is CASSALAGSYNEQFF. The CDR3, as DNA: TGTGCCAGCAGCGCCTTAGCGGGGAGCTACAATGAGCAGTTCTTC.

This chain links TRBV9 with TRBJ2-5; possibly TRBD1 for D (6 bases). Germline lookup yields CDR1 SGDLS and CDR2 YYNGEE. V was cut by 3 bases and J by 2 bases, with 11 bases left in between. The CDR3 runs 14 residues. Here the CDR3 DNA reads TGTGCCAGCAGCGCCAGGGACATACAAGAGACCCAGTACTTC. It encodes CASSARDIQETQYF.

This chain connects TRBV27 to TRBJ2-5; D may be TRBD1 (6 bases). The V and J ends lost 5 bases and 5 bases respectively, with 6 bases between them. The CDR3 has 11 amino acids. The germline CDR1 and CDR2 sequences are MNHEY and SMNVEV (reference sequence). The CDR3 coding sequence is TGTGCCAGCAGTCAGGGGGAGACCCAGTACTTC. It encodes CASSQGETQYF.

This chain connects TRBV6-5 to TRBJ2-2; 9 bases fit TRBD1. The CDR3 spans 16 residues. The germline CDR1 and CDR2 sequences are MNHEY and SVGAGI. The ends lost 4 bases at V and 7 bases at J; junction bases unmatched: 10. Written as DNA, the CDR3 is TGTGCCAGCAGTTCCGGCAAACAGGGGGCCTACGGGGAGCTGTTTTTT. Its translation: CASSSGKQGAYGELFF.

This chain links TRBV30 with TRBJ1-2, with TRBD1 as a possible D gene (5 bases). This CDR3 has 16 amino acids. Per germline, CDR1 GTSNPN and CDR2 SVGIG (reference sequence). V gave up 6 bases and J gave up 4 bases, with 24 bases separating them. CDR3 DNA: TGTGCCTGTCAGAGTCCACGCAGGGCTGGGGGCTATGGCTACACCTTC. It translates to CACQSPRRAGGYGYTF.